The rows below give T cell receptor delta chains drawn from one sample of a study of Vδ1+ human thymocytes. TCRdb re-identified clones in the multiplex PCR reads via CATT. The table lists about 58,000 delta-chain clones, around 15% of them singletons, with about 0.4% in the top ten. The sequencing sample was made of Vdelta1+ gamma-delta thymocytes from the thymus. The source is a girl under three years old who had congenital heart surgery. CDR3s include the opening cysteine and the closing phenylalanine or tryptophan. Each record gives: J gene, D gene, clone size, V gene, CDR3 protein, CDR3 DNA. D genes are given only for firm matches. Size values are once, few and many counts, or a class for expanded clones, and some rows have none.

TRDJ1 TRDD3 few TRDV1 CALGESLTRGYRHTDKLIF TGTGCTCTTGGGGAGTCCCTTACGCGGGGATACAGACACACCGATAAACTCATCTTT
TRDJ1 - few TRDV1 CALGEQESLYTDKLIF TGTGCTCTTGGGGAACAGGAGAGCCTGTACACCGATAAACTCATCTTT
TRDJ1 TRDD3 few TRDV1 CALGETFFLPLGDSAKLIF TGTGCTCTTGGGGAAACATTCTTCCTCCCATTGGGGGATAGCGCAAAACTCATCTTT
TRDJ1 - few TRDV1 CALGDYGNTSSGMSYTDKLIF TGTGCTCTTGGGGACTACGGGAATACAAGTTCGGGGATGTCGTACACCGATAAACTCATCTTT
TRDJ1 - few TRDV1 CALGELPRIKVNTDKLIF TGTGCTCTTGGGGAACTTCCCCGGATTAAGGTTAACACCGATAAACTCATCTTT
TRDJ1 - - TRDV1 CALGELSYKNWGSGGTDKLIF TGTGCTCTTGGGGAACTTTCCTACAAGAACTGGGGTTCGGGGGGCACCGATAAACTCATCTTT
TRDJ1 - few TRDV1 CALGTYPLAFLLTGTGGPYTDKLIF TGTGCTCTTGGGACCTATCCTTTAGCCTTCCTACTTACCGGTACTGGGGGACCTTACACCGATAAACTCATCTTT
TRDJ1 TRDD3 few TRDV1 CALGEMRRGYDKLIF TGTGCTCTTGGGGAAATGCGACGGGGATATGATAAACTCATCTTT
TRDJ1 TRDD3 - TRDV2 CACDVDLWGTYTDKLIF TGTGCCTGTGACGTCGACTTATGGGGGACCTACACCGATAAACTCATCTTT
TRDJ1 - few TRDV1 CALGESSVWGSDKLIF TGTGCTCTTGGGGAAAGTAGCGTCTGGGGAAGCGATAAACTCATCTTT
TRDJ1 TRDD3 - TRDV1 CALGAGLPVLGDKGGSNTDKLIF TGTGCTCTTGGGGCCGGCCTTCCTGTACTGGGGGATAAGGGGGGCTCTAACACCGATAAACTCATCTTT
TRDJ1 TRDD3 few TRDV1 CALGEIILLGDTDKLIF TGTGCTCTTGGGGAAATCATCCTACTGGGGGACACCGATAAACTCATCTTT
TRDJ1 TRDD3 few TRDV1 CALGEFLRVYWGTYTDKLIF TGTGCTCTTGGGGAATTCCTACGGGTGTACTGGGGGACATACACCGATAAACTCATCTTT
TRDJ1 TRDD3 - TRDV1 CALGEYPALGDTPTDKLIF TGTGCTCTTGGGGAATATCCTGCATTGGGGGATACGCCCACCGATAAACTCATCTTT
TRDJ1 - few TRDV1 CALGERSTGFGISEYTDKLIF TGTGCTCTTGGGGAACGCAGTACCGGATTCGGAATAAGCGAGTACACCGATAAACTCATCTTT